The TCR beta chain under discussion was sequenced for a study of T cells in Graves' hyperthyroidism and ophthalmopathy. Amplified TCR beta CDR3 regions came from RNA transcripts. HTBI primers were used for first-round RT-PCR of the TCR CDR3. TCRdb re-derived calls from the multiplex PCR reads in MiXCR, one entry per CDR3 protein. The repertoire holds hundreds of thousands of distinct CDR3 sequences, with more than 14% as singletons. V gave up 1 base and J gave up 3 bases; unmatched junction bases: 7. The CDR3 length is 17 residues. Germline V gives CDR1 MGHRA, CDR2 YSYEKL. This receptor was taken from a woman aged 50 to 65 with Graves' ophthalmopathy. J is TRBJ2-1 and V is TRBV4-1; TRBD2 matches at 9 bases. Sequencing was done on a sample of blood. The CDR3 nucleotides are TGCGCCAGCAGCCAAGTGGGACTAGCTGATTTCTACAATGAGCAGTTCTTC. Protein sequence: CASSQVGLADFYNEQFF.